The 3 T cell receptor beta chains below come from one sample, sequenced in a study of blood T cell repertoires in COVID-19 (dated by TCRdb to 2019 to 2021). Library method: the immunoSEQ multiplex PCR assay. TCRdb took over this immuneACCESS table, retaining in-frame rearrangements with V and J assigned. Such tables are incomplete; in checked studies, under half of the missing clones stem from an unresolved V gene, and the remainder is unexplained. The sample contains 200,000 to 250,000 clones, 75% to 85% of them found a single time. The ten biggest clones cover roughly 2.2% of the sample. Material for sequencing was peripheral blood. The receptor source for this set is a woman in her seventies with COVID-19, enrolled during active disease.

V and J are TRBV6-2 or TRBV6-3 and TRBJ1-2; 9 bases are a match to TRBD1. Germline V gene data show CDR1 as MNHEY and CDR2 as SVGEGT. This CDR3 region has 12 residues. V trimming: 5 bases; J trimming: 5 bases; junction bases outside the gene matches: 0. CDR3 amino acids: CASSGQGYGYTF. CDR3 DNA: TGTGCCAGCAGTGGACAGGGGTATGGCTACACCTTC.

A few counts support this clone. The chain couples TRBV6-2 or TRBV6-3 to TRBJ2-5; no reliable D call. Trimming stripped 2 bases from V and 1 base from J, with 11 bases between. Germline V lookup: CDR1 MNHEY, CDR2 SVGEGT. The CDR3 consists of 15 residues. The CDR3 nucleotides read TGTGCCAGCAGTTACGATCGCGGTGGCCAAGAGACCCAGTACTTC. Protein product: CASSYDRGGQETQYF.

This sequence joins TRBV5-1 and TRBJ2-2; 14 bases align to TRBD2. The ends lost 5 bases at V and 6 bases at J; junction bases unmatched: 21. The CDR3 is 21 amino acids. The germline gives CDR1 SGHRS, CDR2 YFSETQ. The CDR3 is CASRDLRLGTSGRIEAGELFF. The CDR3 DNA reads as TGCGCCAGCAGAGACCTCCGCCTAGGGACTAGCGGGAGAATAGAGGCCGGGGAGCTGTTTTTT.